What follows is one TCR beta chain and its context. The antigen is not known. Assay used: immunoSEQ multiplex PCR; TCRdb lists only in-frame clones, some missing. The profile shows hundreds of thousands of clones, about 96% of them singletons. This sample is drawn from a study of shared clonotypes between healthy human individuals. V lost 2 bases and J 4 bases, leaving 14 bases between the germline ends. From germline, CDR1 is LGHNA and CDR2 YNFKEQ. The CDR3 covers 15 residues. Those who donated were healthy HIV-negative adults, with no recent acute infections or vaccinations reported. Study-wide results and caveats: Naive subsets usually exceeded memory subsets in estimated richness.

What was sequenced was naive CD4+ T cells sorted from blood. Subset in this sample: CD45RA+ positively selected. This chain joins TRBV4-2 and TRBJ1-1; possibly TRBD1 for D (6 bases). The clonotype comes from a woman aged 25 to 39 in good health. CDR3 sequence: CASSQSQGMGTEAFF. The CDR3 DNA follows: TGTGCCAGCAGCCAATCACAGGGTATGGGCACTGAAGCTTTCTTT.